Below are 19 T cell receptor beta chains sequenced from a single sample in a study of blood T cell dynamics during melanoma immunotherapy. Regarding time point: week 3, after first cycle of checkpoint inhibitor. TCRdb's table, derived via immunoSEQ multiplex PCR, lists solely in-frame clones and lacks some. This table has about 16,000 clones, around nine tenths appearing once. Here the sequenced sample was blood, taken from a patient treated with checkpoint blockade. The receptors originated from a human donor with melanoma.

This clone was detected once. This sequence joins TRBV7-2 and TRBJ2-1, with D perhaps TRBD2 (5 bases). The CDR3 runs to 15 residues. Germline V gives CDR1 SGHTA, CDR2 FQGNSA. V lost 0 bases, J lost 4 bases, and 10 bases lay in between. In nucleotides, the CDR3 is TGTGCCAGCAGCTTAGCAGGGAGCTATTACAATGAGCAGTTCTTC. Protein: CASSLAGSYYNEQFF.

The chain recombines TRBV7-9 with TRBJ2-1, with D tentatively TRBD1 or TRBD2 (5 bases each). CDR3 length: 13 amino acids. Germline values: CDR1 SEHNR, CDR2 FQNEAQ (reference sequence). V was pared by 0 bases and J by 7 bases, with 7 bases between. The DNA for the CDR3 is TGTGCCAGCAGCTTAGCGGGGGTGAATGAGCAGTTCTTC. Translated: CASSLAGVNEQFF.

The rearrangement links TRBV6-1 to TRBJ1-2; 10 bases are a match to TRBD1. V shed 8 bases and J 4 bases; nucleotides not matched to a gene: 7. This CDR3 contains 14 residues. The germline V gene has CDR1 MNHNS and CDR2 SASEGT. CDR3 bases: TGTGCCAGCCGGGACAGGGGAAGTTCCTATGGCTACACCTTC. This gives the protein CASRDRGSSYGYTF.

CDR3 region: CASSNRARSSYNEQFF. CDR3 nucleotides: TGTGCCAGCAGTAACAGGGCCCGAAGCTCCTACAATGAGCAGTTCTTC. The chain joins TRBV5-4 to TRBJ2-1; weak D call: TRBD1 (6 bases). Trimming cost V 5 bases and J 0 bases, with 15 bases left between them. CDR3 length equals 16 residues. CDR1 is SGHNT, CDR2 YYREEE, per germline (reference sequence). Variable domain in full (rest from reference TRBV5-4 and TRBJ2-1): ETGVTQSPTHLIKTRGQQVTLRCSSQSGHNTVSWYQQALGQGPQFIFQYYREEENGRGNFPPRFSGLQFPNYSSELNVNALELDDSALYLCASSNRARSSYNEQFFGPGTRLTVL.

The gene calls are TRBV7-6 and TRBJ2-2; 8 bases are shared with TRBD2. The CDR3 consists of 18 residues. Germline V CDR1 and CDR2: SGHVS, FNYEAQ. The ends lost 5 bases at V and 1 base at J; junction bases unmatched: 12. CDR3: CASSGWVAGPLNTGELFF. The CDR3 region has the DNA TGTGCCAGCAGCGGGTGGGTAGCGGGACCGCTGAACACCGGGGAGCTGTTTTTT.

The chain links TRBV7-3 to TRBJ2-1; 11 bases map to TRBD2. V was pared by 1 base and J by 7 bases, with 6 bases of the junction left unmatched. The CDR3 spans 16 residues. Germline loops: CDR1 SGHTA, CDR2 FQGTGA. The CDR3 region is CASSLIAGGPQNEQFF. As DNA, the CDR3 is TGTGCCAGCAGCTTAATAGCGGGAGGGCCGCAGAATGAGCAGTTCTTC. Based on the CDR3 plus reference TRBV7-3 and TRBJ2-1, the full variable domain is GAGVSQTPSNKVTEKGKYVELRCDPISGHTALYWYRQSLGQGPEFLIYFQGTGAADDSGLPNDRFFAVRPEGSVSTLKIQRTERGDSAVYLCASSLIAGGPQNEQFFGPGTRLTVL.

This clone was picked up one time. The chain carries TRBV27 and TRBJ1-1; TRBD1 agrees at 7 bases. This CDR3 has 14 amino acids. The trim removed 6 bases at V and 4 bases at J, leaving 8 bases unmatched. Germline V gives CDR1 MNHEY, CDR2 SMNVEV (reference sequence). The CDR3 reads CASSLQGRGTEAFF. Here the CDR3 DNA reads TGTGCCAGCAGCCTACAGGGGAGAGGCACTGAAGCTTTCTTT.

This chain joins TRBV30 and TRBJ1-6, with TRBD1 matching over 7 bases. Germline V gene data show CDR1 as GTSNPN and CDR2 as SVGIG (reference sequence). With 2 bases clipped from V and 10 bases from J, the junction kept 5 bases outside the gene matches. The CDR3 is 13 amino acids. CDR3 amino acids: CAWSPTGQSPLHF. CDR3 bases: TGTGCCTGGAGTCCGACAGGGCAGTCACCCCTCCACTTT.

V and J are TRBV18 and TRBJ2-6; D possibly corresponds to TRBD1 (6 bases). Trimming stripped 4 bases from V and 0 bases from J, with 16 bases between. The CDR3 covers 18 residues. The germline CDR1 and CDR2 sequences are KGHSH and LQKENI. Here the CDR3 DNA reads TGTGCCAGCTCACGATCCGGGACAACGGGCTCTGGGGCCAACGTCCTGACTTTC. Protein product: CASSRSGTTGSGANVLTF. Looking up the rest from reference TRBV18 and TRBJ2-6 gives the full variable domain: NAGVMQNPRHLVRRRGQEARLRCSPMKGHSHVYWYRQLPEEGLKFMVYLQKENIIDESGMPKERFSAEFPKEGPSILRIQQVVRGDSAAYFCASSRSGTTGSGANVLTFGAGSRLTVL.

V gene TRBV9 combines with J gene TRBJ1-4; D ambiguous. V was trimmed by 4 bases and J by 4 bases, leaving 11 bases between them. Germline CDR1 reads SGDLS; CDR2 reads YYNGEE. The CDR3 loop spans 14 amino acids. CDR3 protein: CASSPTGGNEKLFF. CDR3 coding DNA: TGTGCCAGCAGCCCCACGGGAGGTAATGAAAAACTGTTTTTT. The full variable domain, rest sourced from reference TRBV9 and TRBJ1-4, is DSGVTQTPKHLITATGQRVTLRCSPRSGDLSVYWYQQSLDQGLQFLIQYYNGEERAKGNILERFSAQQFPDLHSELNLSSLELGDSALYFCASSPTGGNEKLFFGSGTQLSVL.

The chain combines TRBV15 with TRBJ2-3, with D unresolved. V was pared by 1 base and J by 1 base, with 6 bases between. This CDR3 is 14 amino acids long. Per germline, CDR1 LNHNV and CDR2 YYDKDF (reference sequence). CDR3 nucleotides: TGTGCCACCAGCAGAGTGCAGGGCACAGATACGCAGTATTTT. This gives the protein CATSRVQGTDTQYF.

The chain employs TRBV9 and TRBJ2-3; 13 bases agree with TRBD2. The V segment lost 4 bases and the J segment 5 bases; nucleotides outside the gene matches: 7. Germline V CDR1 and CDR2: SGDLS, YYNGEE. The CDR3 has 16 residues. CDR3 bases: TGTGCCAGCAGCCCAGGGACTAGCGGGGTGGGAGATACGCAGTATTTT. Its translation is CASSPGTSGVGDTQYF.

V gene TRBV4-2 combines with J gene TRBJ1-6; 8 bases map to TRBD1. J gave up 6 bases and V 8 bases, and 6 bases lay outside the gene matches. The CDR3 length is 14 residues. Germline V gene lookup returns CDR1 LGHNA and CDR2 YNFKEQ. In DNA form, the CDR3 reads TGTGCCAGCGCTTCGCAGGGGGCTAATTCACCCCTCCACTTT. It is translated as CASASQGANSPLHF.

In DNA form, the CDR3 reads TGTGCCAGCAGCTTGGCCACTAGGGCTGGGGCCAACGTCCTGACTTTC. Amino acid sequence: CASSLATRAGANVLTF. The chain couples TRBV5-5 to TRBJ2-6, with D possibly matching TRBD2 (5 bases). Germline CDR1 reads SGHKS; CDR2 reads YYEKEE (reference sequence). Trimming removed 0 bases at V and 2 bases at J, with 9 bases between. The CDR3 is 16 residues long.

This chain links TRBV28 with TRBJ2-7; 8 nucleotides match TRBD1. The CDR3 extends over 15 amino acids. The V and J ends lost 8 bases and 2 bases, in that order; junction bases with no gene match: 11. Per germline, CDR1 MDHEN and CDR2 SYDVKM. The CDR3 DNA reads as TGTGCCAGCCTCACCCCGTCAGGGGGCCCCTACGAGCAGTACTTC. As protein: CASLTPSGGPYEQYF.

The table lists this clone with a few counts. The V and J genes are TRBV19 and TRBJ1-1; no firm D call. The CDR3 loop spans 15 amino acids. With 5 bases removed from V and 3 bases from J, the gap between germline ends came to 16 bases. Germline assignment: CDR1 LNHDA and CDR2 SQIVND (reference sequence). CDR3 region: CASSAPPPIHTEAFF. CDR3 bases: TGTGCCAGTAGTGCCCCCCCACCTATCCACACTGAAGCTTTCTTT.

CDR3 nucleotide sequence: TGTGCCTGGAGTGGGGGCGCGGGAACCTACAATGAGCAGTTCTTC. Amino acid sequence: CAWSGGAGTYNEQFF. The chain joins TRBV30 to TRBJ2-1; weak D call: TRBD2 (6 bases). The V end lost 1 base, the J end lost 2 bases, and 12 bases lay between the germline ends. Germline lookup yields CDR1 GTSNPN and CDR2 SVGIG (reference sequence). The CDR3 extends over 15 amino acids.

This clone occurred once. CDR3 region: CASSSSDRVETQYF. In DNA form, the CDR3 reads TGTGCCAGCAGTTCCTCGGACAGGGTAGAGACCCAGTACTTC. The J gene is TRBJ2-5, the V gene TRBV28; 8 bases agree with TRBD1. The CDR3 runs to 14 residues. V shed 4 bases and J 4 bases; nucleotides not matched to a gene: 5. Germline CDR1 is MDHEN and CDR2 is SYDVKM.

V is TRBV10-3 and J is TRBJ2-5; either TRBD1 or TRBD2 may fit D (6 bases each). V dropped 3 bases and J dropped 5 bases, with 13 bases sitting between them. In germline, CDR1 is ENHRY, CDR2 SYGVKD. This CDR3 is 14 amino acids long. Written as DNA, the CDR3 is TGTGCCATCAGTGACTGGGGGGCCGAGGAGACCCAGTACTTC. Protein: CAISDWGAEETQYF.